One TCR beta chain is described in this entry. Antigen specificity is unknown. The data derive from a study of beta chain features in type 1 diabetes. Study results and caveats: It was not settled here whether HLA type affects TCRB rearrangement. Type 1 diabetes patients had TCRB CDR3s that were shorter (moderately but significantly so) in all four CD4+ subsets.

As every portion of the isolated RNA was reverse transcribed, the sequencing read expressed TCRB transcripts. Only in-frame clones appear in the TCRdb table, and some are missing; sequencing was by immunoSEQ multiplex PCR. The sample carries about 250,000 clones, 13% to 15% recorded once. Germline-derived CDR1 and CDR2 are SGHTA and FQGNSA. Unmatched junction bases numbered 15, after V lost 7 bases and J lost 0 bases. The CDR3 spans 18 residues. Sequenced material: naive CD4+ T cells from blood. The V call is TRBV7-2, the J call TRBJ2-4, with 7 bases fitting TRBD2. The TCR sequence derives from a woman aged 40 to 50 in good health. The CDR3 DNA reads TGTGCCAGCACCCTAGCCCACAAGCGGGGATTAGCCAAAAACATTCAGTACTTC. It codes for CASTLAHKRGLAKNIQYF.